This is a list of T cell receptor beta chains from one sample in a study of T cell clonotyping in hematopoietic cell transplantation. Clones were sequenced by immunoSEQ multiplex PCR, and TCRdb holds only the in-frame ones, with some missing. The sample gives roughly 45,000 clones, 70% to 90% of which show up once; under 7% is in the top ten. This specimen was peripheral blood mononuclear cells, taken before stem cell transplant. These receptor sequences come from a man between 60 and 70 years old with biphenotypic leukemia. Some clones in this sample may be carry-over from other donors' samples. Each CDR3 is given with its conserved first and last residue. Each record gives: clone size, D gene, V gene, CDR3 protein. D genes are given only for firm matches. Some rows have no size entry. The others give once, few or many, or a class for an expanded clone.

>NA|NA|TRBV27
CASSLGKGGRLALNEQFF
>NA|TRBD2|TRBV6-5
CASSAGGGDYEQYF
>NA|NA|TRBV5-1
CASSLWEESYNEQFF
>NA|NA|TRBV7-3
CASSFTPGGSGGTGELFF
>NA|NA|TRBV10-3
CAISDLGEQYF
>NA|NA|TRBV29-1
CSVGRDPLTDTQYF
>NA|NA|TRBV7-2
CASSQSQPYEQYF
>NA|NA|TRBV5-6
CASSSYQSYEQYF
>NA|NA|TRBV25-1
CASSDYNEQFF
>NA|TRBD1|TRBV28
CASSLWTGYGNTIYF
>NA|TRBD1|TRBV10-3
CASQGANTGELFF
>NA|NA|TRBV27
CASSLLPSKYNEQFF
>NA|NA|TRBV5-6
CASSYGPNYEQYF
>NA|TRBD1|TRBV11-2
CASSSVQGVLYEQYF
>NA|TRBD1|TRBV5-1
CASSPRTVQGKGTNGYTF
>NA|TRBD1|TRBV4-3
CASSQETGQGPTDTQYF
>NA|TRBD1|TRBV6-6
CASSDLQGGGNTIYF
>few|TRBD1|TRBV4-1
CASSQDRGWEQFF
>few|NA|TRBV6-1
CASSESFRAKQYF
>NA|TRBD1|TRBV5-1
CASTDRVTVPDGYTF